One T cell receptor beta chain is described in this entry. The antigen is unknown. This sample was taken from a study of blood T cells in healthy people across ages. The study's findings and limits: The study could not conclusively compare naive and antigen-experienced cells, given its unsorted PBMCs. Diversity estimates drawn from one million T cells were deemed underestimates.

The junction had 9 bases not matched to a gene; V was cut back by 8 bases and J by 2 bases. The CDR3 contains 15 residues. Germline loops: CDR1 SNHLY, CDR2 FYNNEI. Together with a sample-barcoded 5' primer, a J-beta primer mix was included in a second PCR lasting roughly 6 to 12 cycles. TCRdb used MiXCR to reprocess the 5' RACE reads, holding one entry per CDR3 protein. The top ten hold approximately 0.75% of the sample, which has more than 1,000,000 distinct CDR3 sequences, about 23% seen once. These data were also reused for a study on T cells of mothers and their children. Per that paper: Second-round PCR products received sample barcodes and 2-4 random nucleotides from the M1S primer. Thymic selection shapes TCR recombination output similarly in related and unrelated pairs.

The TCR was taken from a girl aged 2 to 10 in good health. The chain has TRBV2 and TRBJ2-1; 7 nucleotides align to TRBD2. Sequencing was performed on blood. CDR3 in DNA: TGTGCCAGCGGCCCGGGGCGGGAGACCTACAATGAGCAGTTCTTC. It translates to CASGPGRETYNEQFF.